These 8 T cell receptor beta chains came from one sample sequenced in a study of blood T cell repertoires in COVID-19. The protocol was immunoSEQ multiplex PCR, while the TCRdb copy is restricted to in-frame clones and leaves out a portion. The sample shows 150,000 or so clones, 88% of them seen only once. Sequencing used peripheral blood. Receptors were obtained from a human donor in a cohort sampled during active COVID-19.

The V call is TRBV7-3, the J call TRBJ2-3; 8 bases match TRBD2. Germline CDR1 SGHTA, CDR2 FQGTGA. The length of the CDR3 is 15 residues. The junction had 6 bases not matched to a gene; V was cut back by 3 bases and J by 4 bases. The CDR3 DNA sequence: TGTGCCAGCAGCTTGTTTGCGGGGGGCGCAGATACGCAGTATTTT. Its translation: CASSLFAGGADTQYF.

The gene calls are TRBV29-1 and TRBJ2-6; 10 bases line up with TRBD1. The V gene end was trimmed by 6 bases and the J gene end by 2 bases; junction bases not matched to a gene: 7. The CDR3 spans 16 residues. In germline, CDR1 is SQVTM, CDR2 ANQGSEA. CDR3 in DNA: TGCAGCGTCCGGACAGGGGGTAGGGCTGGGGCCAACGTCCTGACTTTC. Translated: CSVRTGGRAGANVLTF.

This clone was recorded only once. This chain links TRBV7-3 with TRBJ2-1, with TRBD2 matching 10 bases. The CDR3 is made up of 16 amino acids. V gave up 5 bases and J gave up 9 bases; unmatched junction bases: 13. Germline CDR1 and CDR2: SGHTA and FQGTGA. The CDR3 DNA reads TGTGCCAGCAGCCTAAATGTAGCGGGGGGCCAGGGTGAGCAGTTCTTC. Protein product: CASSLNVAGGQGEQFF.

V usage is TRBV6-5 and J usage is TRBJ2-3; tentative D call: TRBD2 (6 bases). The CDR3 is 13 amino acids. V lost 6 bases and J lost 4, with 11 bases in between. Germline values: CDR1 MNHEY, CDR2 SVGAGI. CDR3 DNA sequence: TGTGCCAGCAGACCCCGGGACTCAGATACGCAGTATTTT. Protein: CASRPRDSDTQYF.

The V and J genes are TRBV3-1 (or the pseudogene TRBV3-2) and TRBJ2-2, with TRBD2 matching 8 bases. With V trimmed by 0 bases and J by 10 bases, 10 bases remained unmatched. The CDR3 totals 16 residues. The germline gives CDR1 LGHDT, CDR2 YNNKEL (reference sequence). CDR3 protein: CASSQDFGLARVELFF. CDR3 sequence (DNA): TGTGCCAGCAGCCAAGATTTTGGACTAGCCAGGGTGGAGCTGTTTTTT.

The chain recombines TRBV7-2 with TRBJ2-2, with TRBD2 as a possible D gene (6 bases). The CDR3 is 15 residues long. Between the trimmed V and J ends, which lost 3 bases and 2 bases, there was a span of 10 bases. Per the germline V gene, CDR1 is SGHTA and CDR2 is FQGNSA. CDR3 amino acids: CASSFGGTNTGELFF. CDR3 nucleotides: TGTGCCAGCAGCTTCGGTGGGACTAACACCGGGGAGCTGTTTTTT.

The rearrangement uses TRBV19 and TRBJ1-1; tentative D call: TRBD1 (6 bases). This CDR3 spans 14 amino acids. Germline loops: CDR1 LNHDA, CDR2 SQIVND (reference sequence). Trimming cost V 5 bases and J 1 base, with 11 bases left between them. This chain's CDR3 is CASSLSRGNTEAFF. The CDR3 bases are TGTGCCAGTAGTTTGTCCAGGGGGAACACTGAAGCTTTCTTT.

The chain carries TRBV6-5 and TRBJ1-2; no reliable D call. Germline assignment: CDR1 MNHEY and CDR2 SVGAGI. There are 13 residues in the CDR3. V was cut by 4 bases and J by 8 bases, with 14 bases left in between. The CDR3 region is CASSSTGEEGYTF. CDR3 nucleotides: TGTGCCAGCAGTTCGACCGGGGAGGAAGGCTACACCTTC.